The sequence of this T cell receptor beta chain was determined in a study of regulatory T cells in long-lasting Graves disease (dated by TCRdb to 2020 to 2022). Turning to the overall study: Newly diagnosed Graves' disease patients had taken antithyroid drugs for less than 3 months. Patients with persistent Graves' disease were compared with patients with newly diagnosed Graves' disease using TCR sequencing and RNA sequencing of peripheral blood. The study took place in China and was registered as a clinical trial. A total of roughly 35 samples underwent TCR sequencing: around 13 from persistent and roughly 20 from newly diagnosed Graves' disease patients. The investigation overall reported the following: Preferential use of TRBV28, TRBJ1-2 and TRBJ2-5 was observed in persistent disease, whereas TRBV20-1 and TRBJ2-1 were favored in newly diagnosed disease. Compared with newly diagnosed patients, patients with persistent Graves' disease had lower TCR Shannon entropy and fewer highly expanded clones, which suggests clonal expansion. The study examined only peripheral blood because the primary lesion, thyroid tissue, could not be accessed. Only the TCR beta chain was sequenced and analyzed. More public clonotypes were shared among persistent patients (2,741) than among newly diagnosed patients (roughly 960). The authors acknowledged the small sample size as a limitation that may reduce accuracy.

Library preparation was by multiplex PCR. These reads were obtained on an Illumina HiSeq 4000. iRepertoire HTBI primers and Arm-PCR amplification of CDR3 regions were used to construct TCR beta libraries. Before sequencing, the PCR products went through gel purification. From the authors' description of their analysis: Gene usage analysis of CDR3 amino acid clonotypes relied on the approximately 68 TRBV and 14 TRBJ segments identified across samples. COPE and FqMerger were used to merge the filtered high-quality paired reads into contigs. BLAST was used to align contigs to IMGT TRBV, TRBD and TRBJ reference genes, with CDR3 defined following IMGT. Any clonotype with a frequency above 0.1% was counted as a highly expanded clone. Shannon entropy served as the measure of repertoire diversity, while the Gini coefficient captured V-J evenness. A clonotype found in more than one individual was treated as public. TCRdb itself trimmed the public reads at Q25 with fastp, ran MiXCR and retained productive beta chains. Rows merge per CDR3 protein into single entries with the most common DNA and genes. Here the V and J calls rest on TCRdb's processing, not on the authors' analysis. This sample lists hundreds of thousands of distinct CDR3 sequences; roughly 15% were detected once. The ten largest clones represent roughly 25% of the sample.

This specimen's time point label, per the study, means: newly diagnosed GD, antithyroid drugs for less than 3 months. For both TCR sequencing and RNA sequencing, RNA was extracted from PBMCs in TRIzol. Graves' disease was diagnosed according to American Thyroid Association guidelines. Patients were recruited from an endocrinology department in Xi'an, China. Each patient gave 9 to 10 milliliters of peripheral blood, collected in an EDTA anticoagulant tube. Ficoll Paque Plus density gradient separation was used to isolate PBMCs, and no additional T cell sorting was done. An Agilent 2100 Bioanalyzer and agarose gel were used to check RNA quality, while a NanoDrop 2000 measured RNA concentration. This clonotype was counted ten times or more. What antigen it recognizes has not been identified. Qualities for individual bases were not recorded, and no much larger clone is one base off. From the cysteine through the phenylalanine, the CDR3 covers 16 amino acids. The DNA shown is the 48-base CDR3, in frame from base 1. V ends up 5 bases short and J 4 bases short, with an unmatched junction base count of 10.

These same data were also listed under a study on T cells in Graves' hyperthyroidism and ophthalmopathy. As the second paper documents: A patient counted as having stable Graves' hyperthyroidism if no progression to ophthalmopathy occurred over 18 months of follow-up. Hyperthyroidism patients were aged 18 to 65 years and newly diagnosed, with disease duration of less than 2 months. Exclusion was applied to patients with uncontrolled infections, other autoimmune diseases, pregnancy or lactation. Diagnoses relied on clinical symptoms, serum thyroxine and TRAb, thyroid ultrasound and orbital computed tomography. The TCR CDR3 was subjected to a first round of RT-PCR using the HTBI primer set and the Qiagen OneStep RT-PCR kit. Most expanded thyroid clonotypes (frequency above 0.001) were also detected in blood, suggesting blood repertoires may reflect thyroid immune responses. A 13 V-J signature model separated ophthalmopathy from stable hyperthyroidism, with 87.88% sensitivity and 81.08% specificity in cross-validation and 80%/75% in testing. During validation, the model predicted progression to ophthalmopathy a median of roughly six months ahead of onset, with more than 60% sensitivity and about 75% specificity. To identify distinguishing TCR V-J signatures, a discovery cohort of some 99 patients was used, comprising 40 to 45 with Graves' ophthalmopathy and around 57 with stable Graves' hyperthyroidism. Prospective prediction of ophthalmopathy was tested in an independent validation cohort consisting of some 19 hyperthyroidism patients and approximately 16 patients who later progressed to ophthalmopathy. The 75 to 100 discovery patients were divided at random into training and test sets in a 7:3 ratio. Thyroid tissue and blood T-cell repertoires from six Graves' hyperthyroidism patients were also compared in the study. After blood sampling, hyperthyroidism patients were treated with methimazole at a starting dose of 30 mg daily, and ophthalmopathy patients were treated with high-dose intravenous methylprednisolone. Libraries were constructed in a second round of multiplex PCR, after which size selection and purification were carried out. The libraries were sequenced on an Illumina HiSeq2000 using paired-end 100 bp reads. Raw data were processed with SOAPnuke, discarding reads with adapters, uncalled bases, mean Phred below 15, or no exact constant-primer or identifier match. High-quality paired reads were merged with COPE v1.2.5, and unique nucleotide sequences were defined as clonotypes. MiTCR v1.1 was used to align clonotypes to the IMGT TRBV, TRBD and TRBJ reference segments. The analysis included only V-J combinations with a frequency above 0.0001, which together covered approximately 99% of the repertoires. The TCS score was defined as the ratio of F50 (clonal expansion) to E x V (chaos), calculated using BLOSUM62-based TCRdist between CDR3 peptides within each V-J. Welch's t-statistics and random forest reduced 514 V-J features to some 14, which were used in a naive Bayes classifier (R e1071). Sample size was not statistically predetermined, and blinding of investigators to group allocation was not performed. The paper describes TCR Vbeta CDR3 sequencing of around 130 peripheral blood samples, made up of 43 ophthalmopathy patients, 70 to 75 hyperthyroidism patients and 17 progressor patients.

The receptor was derived from a middle-aged woman with Graves disease. Donor details come from another sample of the same person, matched by shared clones. Recombination linked TRBV12-3 or TRBV12-4 to TRBJ2-3; TRBD2 lines up with 9 middle nucleotides. Source: peripheral blood mononuclear cells (PBMCs), taken at new diagnosis, from a patient treated with antithyroid drugs. The CDR3 protein: CASSPPGRGGPDTQYF. The DNA sequence reads TGTGCCAGCAGTCCCCCCGGGCGGGGGGGCCCAGATACGCAGTATTTT.